The 25 T cell receptor beta chains below were found in one sample sequenced in a study of graft-versus-host responses after intestinal transplantation. Antigens for these TCRs are unknown. The assay was immunoSEQ multiplex PCR, and TCRdb's table has in-frame clones only and misses some. Among about 85,000 clones listed, approximately 90% were seen once. The sequences come from unstimulated CD8+ T cells sorted from spleen or lymph node cells, collected before transplant. These TCRs come from a human donor who was the organ donor for an intestinal transplant.

The chain uses TRBV29-1 and TRBJ2-7; the D gene could be TRBD1 or TRBD2 (7 bases each). The CDR3 loop spans 14 amino acids. CDR1 is SQVTM and CDR2 is ANQGSEA in the germline V gene. V was pared by 3 bases and J by 2 bases, with 14 bases between. The CDR3 sequence: CSVDGGDSPYEQYF. CDR3 DNA: TGCAGCGTTGATGGGGGGGACAGTCCCTACGAGCAGTACTTC.

The rearrangement uses TRBV19 and TRBJ2-7; D may correspond to TRBD1 or TRBD2 (5 bases each). Germline V gene data show CDR1 as LNHDA and CDR2 as SQIVND (reference sequence). This CDR3 is 18 amino acids long. The V end was cut by 1 base, the J end by 4 bases, with 23 bases between. The CDR3 region has the DNA TGTGCCAGTAGTATAGTCCGGGGCTCCGGGTGGGCATCTTACGAGCAGTACTTC. Residues: CASSIVRGSGWASYEQYF.

The CDR3 spells CSVEGGVAFF. In nucleotides, the CDR3 is TGCAGCGTTGAAGGGGGGGTTGCTTTCTTT. This rearrangement joins TRBV29-1 to TRBJ1-1, with D possibly matching TRBD1 (5 bases). In germline, CDR1 is SQVTM, CDR2 ANQGSEA. V was pared by 1 base and J by 11 bases, with 8 bases between. This CDR3 contains 10 residues.

The gene calls are TRBV7-6 and TRBJ2-2, with 9 bases fitting TRBD2. After removal of 6 bases from V and 9 bases from J, the junction contained 11 bases not matched to a gene. CDR3 length: 15 amino acids. Germline CDR1 and CDR2: SGHVS and FNYEAQ. Here the CDR3 reads CASRPTSGSPRELFF. CDR3 nucleotide sequence: TGTGCCAGCAGGCCGACTAGCGGATCTCCGAGGGAGCTGTTTTTT.

The chain employs TRBV4-1 and TRBJ2-2; D remains unclear. V was clipped by 0 bases and J by 4 bases, with 9 bases between them. Germline CDR1 MGHRA, CDR2 YSYEKL. This CDR3 spans 15 amino acids. This chain's CDR3 is CASSQDPLGTGELFF. The CDR3 coding sequence is TGCGCCAGCAGCCAAGATCCGCTGGGCACCGGGGAGCTGTTTTTT.

The chain has TRBV6-5 and TRBJ2-7; unclear D gene. Germline CDR1 is MNHEY and CDR2 is SVGAGI. CDR3 length: 13 residues. With 5 bases removed from V and 2 bases from J, the gap between germline ends came to 10 bases. The CDR3 loop reads CASSERPPYEQYF. For the CDR3, the DNA is TGTGCCAGCAGTGAAAGGCCCCCCTACGAGCAGTACTTC.

The CDR3 sequence is CASSLDSGSYEQYF. Written as DNA, the CDR3 is TGTGCCAGCAGCTTAGACAGCGGCTCCTACGAGCAGTACTTC. The chain links TRBV7-9 to TRBJ2-7; possibly TRBD2 for D (5 bases). Germline CDR1 is SEHNR and CDR2 is FQNEAQ (reference sequence). V was pared by 1 base and J by 0 bases, with 7 bases between. This CDR3 contains 14 residues.

The gene calls are TRBV7-9 and TRBJ1-1, with a weak D call TRBD1 (6 bases). The CDR3 is made up of 14 amino acids. Trimming removed 1 base from V and 5 bases from J, with 11 bases in between. CDR1 is SEHNR, CDR2 FQNEAQ, per germline (reference sequence). The CDR3 DNA sequence: TGTGCCAGCAGCTTAGTGACAGGAGTTACTGAAGCTTTCTTT. Its protein is CASSLVTGVTEAFF.

In DNA form, the CDR3 reads TGTGCCAGCAGTTTCACAGAGGAATATGGCTACACCTTC. Amino acids: CASSFTEEYGYTF. V is TRBV6-5 and J is TRBJ1-2; D remains unclear. The CDR3 is made up of 13 amino acids. The germline V gene has CDR1 MNHEY and CDR2 SVGAGI. The V end lost 4 bases, the J end lost 5 bases, and 11 bases lay between the germline ends.

This chain uses TRBV7-7 with TRBJ2-5; D ambiguous. Germline CDR1 reads SSHAT; CDR2 reads FNYEAQ (reference sequence). Trimming took 3 bases from V and 5 from J, leaving 13 bases between them. The CDR3 contains 14 residues. The CDR3: CASSFVGNSETQYF. CDR3 coding DNA: TGTGCCAGCAGCTTCGTTGGTAACAGTGAGACCCAGTACTTC.

This CDR3 reads CASSIISGILKVGYTF. CDR3 DNA sequence: TGTGCCAGTAGTATAATATCGGGAATTTTAAAGGTTGGCTACACCTTC. The chain is built from TRBV19 and TRBJ1-2; D not certain. V shed 2 bases and J shed 7 bases, with 20 bases lying between them. Germline loops: CDR1 LNHDA, CDR2 SQIVND (reference sequence). CDR3 length: 16 residues. Full variable domain (rest looked up from reference TRBV19 and TRBJ1-2): DGGITQSPKYLFRKEGQNVTLSCEQNLNHDAMYWYRQDPGQGLRLIYYSQIVNDFQKGDIAEGYSVSREKKESFPLTVTSAQKNPTAFYLCASSIISGILKVGYTFGSGTRLTVV.

The V and J genes are TRBV27 and TRBJ2-7; D not certain. V was shortened by 6 bases and J by 5 bases, with 11 bases between the two germline ends. CDR3 length: 12 residues. Germline V lookup: CDR1 MNHEY, CDR2 SMNVEV (reference sequence). This chain's CDR3 is CASRGRTDEQYF. CDR3 bases: TGTGCCAGCAGGGGCAGAACGGACGAGCAGTACTTC.

The chain joins TRBV5-6 to TRBJ1-1; 8 bases line up with TRBD1. Germline assignment: CDR1 SGHDT and CDR2 YYEEEE. V was clipped by 0 bases and J by 5 bases; unmatched bases: 9. The CDR3 sequence is 16 residues long. This CDR3 is CASSLGVSGTGTEAFF. The CDR3 DNA reads TGTGCCAGCAGCTTGGGAGTCTCCGGGACAGGTACTGAAGCTTTCTTT.

V is TRBV6-1 and J is TRBJ2-1, with no clear D. Germline CDR1 is MNHNS and CDR2 is SASEGT. This CDR3 is built from 8 residues. The CDR3, as DNA: TGTGTGGGCAATGAGCAGTTCTTC. This sequence encodes CVGNEQFF.

J is TRBJ2-7 and V is TRBV4-1, with D perhaps TRBD1 (6 bases). CDR1 and CDR2 (germline): MGHRA, YSYEKL. The CDR3 is 15 amino acids. Between the trimmed V and J ends, which lost 5 bases and 3 bases, there was a span of 17 bases. For the CDR3, the DNA is TGCGCCAGCAGCTCAAGGCAGGGGCAAGACTACGAGCAGTACTTC. Protein product: CASSSRQGQDYEQYF.

DNA of the CDR3: TGTGCCAGCAGTGCTTTGGAACAGTCCTACGAGCAGTACTTC. This gives the protein CASSALEQSYEQYF. The chain employs TRBV6-1 and TRBJ2-7; D is uncertain. V was cut by 4 bases and J by 1 base, with 11 bases left in between. This CDR3 has 14 amino acids. Per germline, CDR1 MNHNS and CDR2 SASEGT.

The J gene is TRBJ2-7, the V gene TRBV27, with unresolved D. Trimming took off 6 bases at V and 3 bases at J, with 18 bases between the two ends. Germline assignment: CDR1 MNHEY and CDR2 SMNVEV (reference sequence). The CDR3 has 15 amino acids. CDR3 protein: CASSHSGIRVYEQYF. The CDR3 bases are TGTGCCAGCAGCCACTCCGGAATCCGAGTCTACGAGCAGTACTTC.

Comment on this clone: In the same sample, other DNA sequences code for this CDR3. The chain links TRBV7-8 to TRBJ2-7, with 13 bases that match TRBD2. The germline gives CDR1 SGHVS, CDR2 FQNEAQ. The ends lost 1 base at V and 7 bases at J; junction bases unmatched: 16. CDR3 size: 19 residues. CDR3 sequence reads: CASSLGRGLAGFKGREQYF. Here the CDR3 DNA reads TGTGCCAGCAGCTTAGGGCGGGGACTAGCGGGATTTAAGGGGAGGGAGCAGTACTTC.

The V call is TRBV11-2, the J call TRBJ2-2; no reliable D call. CDR3 size: 11 residues. V lost 2 bases and J lost 8, with 3 bases in between. Germline loops: CDR1 SGHAT, CDR2 FQNNGV. CDR3 bases: TGTGCCAGCAGCTTATCGGGGGAGCTGTTTTTT. Its translation: CASSLSGELFF.

The V gene is TRBV6-4, the J gene TRBJ2-3; D gene uncertain. Trimming took 0 bases from V and 4 from J, leaving 14 bases between them. This CDR3 is built from 16 residues. Per germline, CDR1 MRHNA and CDR2 SNTAGT. The CDR3 loop reads CASSDSARSYPDTQYF. CDR3 coding DNA: TGTGCCAGCAGTGACTCGGCTAGGTCATATCCAGATACGCAGTATTTT.

The gene calls are TRBV2 and TRBJ1-1, with a tentative D call TRBD1 (5 bases). This CDR3 comprises 16 residues. CDR1 and CDR2 (germline): SNHLY, FYNNEI. The V and J ends lost 5 bases and 0 bases respectively, with 16 bases between them. In DNA, the CDR3 is TGTGCCAGCAGTCCCGACTCGACAGTCATGAACACTGAAGCTTTCTTT. Its protein is CASSPDSTVMNTEAFF.

Regarding this clone: The same CDR3 is also encoded by other DNA sequences in this sample. The chain is built from TRBV6-6 and TRBJ2-7, with a possible D match to TRBD1 (5 bases). V was shortened by 6 bases and J by 2 bases, with 17 bases between the two germline ends. Germline V lookup: CDR1 MNHNY, CDR2 SVGAGI (reference sequence). This CDR3 contains 15 residues. In DNA, the CDR3 is TGTGCCAGCAGGAACCAGGGTCGACCCGCCTACGAGCAGTACTTC. Protein: CASRNQGRPAYEQYF.

V and J are TRBV4-2 and TRBJ2-1; D is ambiguous. The CDR3 is made up of 14 amino acids. Trimming left V 5 bases short and J 8 bases short, with 16 bases between. CDR1 and CDR2 (germline): LGHNA, YNFKEQ. The CDR3 bases are TGTGCCAGCAGCACTATCGCGCGAAGTGATGAGCAGTTCTTC. Protein product: CASSTIARSDEQFF.

The chain recombines TRBV5-1 with TRBJ2-7; a weak D match, TRBD2 (5 bases). CDR3 size: 14 residues. Germline-derived CDR1 and CDR2 are SGHRS and YFSETQ. Trimming pared 5 bases from V and 3 bases from J, leaving 15 bases between. The CDR3, as DNA: TGCGCCAGCAGTTTCGCGGACTCAAACTACGAGCAGTACTTC. This encodes CASSFADSNYEQYF.

The chain joins TRBV4-1 to TRBJ2-7; D is ambiguous. The CDR3 covers 13 residues. Germline V CDR1 and CDR2: MGHRA, YSYEKL. V lost 0 bases and J lost 4, with 7 bases in between. CDR3 sequence (DNA): TGCGCCAGCAGCCAAGATCAGAAATACGAGCAGTACTTC. Translated: CASSQDQKYEQYF.